Presented here are 3 T cell receptor beta chains from one specimen sequenced in a study of T cells expressing NK-cell markers. Reanalyzing the 5' RACE reads, TCRdb keeps one entry per CDR3 protein, without DNA. Its table records 500,000 or so distinct CDR3 sequences. The sample taken for sequencing was blood T cells: a sorted CD56 or NKG2C T cell subset, CD4+ or CD8+ T cells, or bulk PBMC T cells (not recorded which). Every receptor here comes from a man aged 18 to 30 in good health.

This chain's CDR3 is CASSLVRGGGSYNEQFF. The rearrangement uses TRBV5-5 and TRBJ2-1; TCRdb reports TRBD1, a call that lacks DNA to check it against. Germline V gene data show CDR1 as SGHKS and CDR2 as YYEKEE (reference sequence). The CDR3 contains 17 residues.

The chain is built from TRBV18 and TRBJ1-6. Germline V lookup: CDR1 KGHSH, CDR2 LQKENI. The CDR3 length is 14 residues. The CDR3 region is CASSRIRGGSPLHF.

The chain uses TRBV4-1 and TRBJ2-2; without DNA, the TCRdb call of TRBD2 cannot be checked. The germline gives CDR1 MGHRA, CDR2 YSYEKL. This CDR3 comprises 18 residues. This chain's CDR3 is CASSHRDKAGGLIGELFF.